This T cell receptor beta chain comes out of a study of shared clonotypes between healthy human individuals. Produced via immunoSEQ multiplex PCR; TCRdb's table is partial and in-frame only. The sample includes over 1.5 million clones, 98% of them seen just once. Germline lookup yields CDR1 DFQATT and CDR2 SNEGSKA (reference sequence). The CDR3 consists of 9 residues. The chain links TRBV20-1 to TRBJ2-7, with D hard to call. The sample taken for sequencing was naive CD4+ T cells sorted from blood. Subset indicated: CD45RA+ positively selected. This clonotype originated in a man aged 25 to 40 in good health. This CDR3 is CSVSYEQYF. CDR3 bases: TGCAGCGTCTCGTACGAGCAGTACTTC.